This is a list of T cell receptor beta chains from one sample in a study of identical twins. TCRdb reanalysed the 5' RACE reads using MiXCR and keeps one entry per CDR3 protein. Among hundreds of thousands of distinct CDR3 sequences, 18% were seen once, and the ten largest hold about an eighth. These data are also associated with another study on T cells expressing NK-cell markers.

The source material was PBMCs. These receptors all stem from a woman aged 18-29 years in good health. CDR3s include the opening cysteine and the closing phenylalanine or tryptophan. A D gene is named only where the DNA matches it firmly. Expanded clones get a size class; other rows say once, few or many, or leave the size out.

TGTGCCAGCAGTGTCACAGGGGGCCTGAACACTGAAGCTTTCTTT	CASSVTGGLNTEAFF	TRBJ1-1	many	TRBV27	TRBD1
TGCGCCAGCAGCCAAAACACCTACTCCTACAATGAGCAGTTCTTC	CASSQNTYSYNEQFF	TRBJ2-1	few	TRBV5-1	-
TGTGCCAGCGAGGGACTAGCGGGATCAGATACGCAGTATTTT	CASEGLAGSDTQYF	TRBJ2-3	-	TRBV6-2/TRBV6-3	TRBD2
TGTGCCAGCAGTTTAATTAGCGGGAGCTCCTACAATGAGCAGTTCTTC	CASSLISGSSYNEQFF	TRBJ2-1	many	TRBV5-1	TRBD2
TGTGCCACAATGTCACAGACAGGAAACAATGAGCAGTTCTTC	CATMSQTGNNEQFF	TRBJ2-1	-	TRBV10-3	-
TGCGCCAGCAGCCGTGGGACAGGCCTTACCTACGAGCAGTACTTC	CASSRGTGLTYEQYF	TRBJ2-7	many	TRBV5-1	TRBD1
TGTGCCAGCTCTACCCATAGGCTAGCGGGGACAGATACGCAGTATTTT	CASSTHRLAGTDTQYF	TRBJ2-3	few	TRBV5-5	TRBD2
TGCAGCGCACATGTCAACACCGGGGAGCTGTTTTTT	CSAHVNTGELFF	TRBJ2-2	few	TRBV29-1	-
TGTGCCGGCCAGACAGGGAATAATTCACCCCTCCACTTT	CAGQTGNNSPLHF	TRBJ1-6	-	TRBV7-9	TRBD1
TGTGCCAGCAGTTTAGTTGGCGGGGGCACAGATACGCAGTATTTT	CASSLVGGGTDTQYF	TRBJ2-3	many	TRBV12-3/TRBV12-4	-
TGTGCCAGCAGCTTTACGGGACCGAACACCGGGGAGCTGTTTTTT	CASSFTGPNTGELFF	TRBJ2-2	-	TRBV11-2	-
TGTGCCAGCAGCGCGGGTAGCTATAATTCACCCCTCCACTTT	CASSAGSYNSPLHF	TRBJ1-6	-	TRBV5-6	-
TGCAGTGCTAGGCCGAGACAGGGAGTGGAGACCCAGTACTTC	CSARPRQGVETQYF	TRBJ2-5	few	TRBV20-1	TRBD1
TGTGCCAGCAGTCCTCCCACGATGTATCAAGAGACCCAGTACTTC	CASSPPTMYQETQYF	TRBJ2-5	few	TRBV27	-
TGTGCCAGCAGACGCCAGGGGACGGGGGAGCTGTTTTTT	CASRRQGTGELFF	TRBJ2-2	few	TRBV6-2/TRBV6-3	-
TGTGCCACCCAAGACAGCTCCTACAATGAGCAGTTCTTC	CATQDSSYNEQFF	TRBJ2-1	-	TRBV10-3	-
TGTGCCAGCAGTCGACAGGGGTTGAGCACTGAAGCTTTCTTT	CASSRQGLSTEAFF	TRBJ1-1	-	TRBV6-1	TRBD1
TGTGCCAGCTCCCGCGGACCTTCGTACAATGAGCAGTTCTTC	CASSRGPSYNEQFF	TRBJ2-1	many	TRBV12-3/TRBV12-4	-
TGCGCCAGCAGGTTAGACAGGAGCTCCTATAATTCACCCCTCCACTTT	CASRLDRSSYNSPLHF	TRBJ1-6	few	TRBV5-1	-
TGCAGCGGTGGACAGCCATTGAACACTGAAGCTTTCTTT	CSGGQPLNTEAFF	TRBJ1-1	few	TRBV29-1	-
TGTGCCAGCAGCTTAGGAACTAGCGGGTTATATGAGCAGTTCTTC	CASSLGTSGLYEQFF	TRBJ2-1	few	TRBV7-2	TRBD2
TGTGCCAGCAGCGTAGGGACTAAAAACACCGGGGAGCTGTTTTTT	CASSVGTKNTGELFF	TRBJ2-2	-	TRBV9	-
TGTGCCAGCAGGCCGGGACACCGATATGGCTACACCTTC	CASRPGHRYGYTF	TRBJ1-2	-	TRBV5-6	-
TGTGCCAGCAGTTCGACACTTTCGATGGGTCTGGACGAGCAGTACTTC	CASSSTLSMGLDEQYF	TRBJ2-7	few	TRBV6-5	-
TGTGCCTGGAGTCAAAGGAATGAGCAGTTCTTC	CAWSQRNEQFF	TRBJ2-1	-	TRBV30	-
TGTGCCACCAGCACCATGACGGGTAGCGGGATATCCAATGAGCAGTTCTTC	CATSTMTGSGISNEQFF	TRBJ2-1	-	TRBV15	TRBD2
TGCAGTGCTAGGGCCGGACGGAGCTCCTACGAGCAGTACTTC	CSARAGRSSYEQYF	TRBJ2-7	many	TRBV20-1	-
TGTGCCAGCAGTTTGTCTACAGGGGACACTGAAGCTTTCTTT	CASSLSTGDTEAFF	TRBJ1-1	few	TRBV6-5	TRBD1
TGTGCCAGCAGCCGAGCGTACCAAGAGACCCAGTACTTC	CASSRAYQETQYF	TRBJ2-5	many	TRBV6-6	-
TGTGCCAGCAGCTTGTGGGACGGGAGCGCTTTCTTT	CASSLWDGSAFF	TRBJ1-1	-	TRBV5-5	-
TGTGCCATCAGTGAGTCAGGGGGAGCTTTCTTT	CAISESGGAFF	TRBJ1-1	few	TRBV10-3	-
TGTGCCACCACACAGGGAACGAGGGGCGCTGAAGCTTTCTTT	CATTQGTRGAEAFF	TRBJ1-1	-	TRBV15	-
TGTGCCAGCAGTTACGACTTGCTCTATGGCTACACCTTC	CASSYDLLYGYTF	TRBJ1-2	-	TRBV6-5	-
TGTGCCAGCATCTTGGGGGGTAACACTGAAGCTTTCTTT	CASILGGNTEAFF	TRBJ1-1	-	TRBV12-3/TRBV12-4	-
TGTGCCAGCAGCTTAGTGGCAGGGACCAACACTGAAGCTTTCTTT	CASSLVAGTNTEAFF	TRBJ1-1	few	TRBV7-9	-
TGCAGTGCTAGGGACTTCTCCTACGAGCAGTACTTC	CSARDFSYEQYF	TRBJ2-7	few	TRBV20-1	-
TGCGCCAGCAGCCTCGTCGCGGGCCCTAACACTGAAGCTTTCTTT	CASSLVAGPNTEAFF	TRBJ1-1	many	TRBV5-1	-
TGTGCCAGCAGCTTGAAGGACGGCTATGGCTACACCTTC	CASSLKDGYGYTF	TRBJ1-2	-	TRBV5-6	-
TGTGCCAGCATGCGGGGCCCAGCAGATACGCAGTATTTT	CASMRGPADTQYF	TRBJ2-3	-	TRBV12-3/TRBV12-4	-
TGTGCCAGCAGTGAATGGACTAGCCCCAACAATGAGCAGTTCTTC	CASSEWTSPNNEQFF	TRBJ2-1	-	TRBV25-1	TRBD2
TGTGCCAGCAGCCCTCCGGTAGCGGGAGGGACCCAGTACTTC	CASSPPVAGGTQYF	TRBJ2-5	-	TRBV9	TRBD2
TGCGCCAGCAGCGGGGTTACAGGTCTTAGCACAGATACGCAGTATTTT	CASSGVTGLSTDTQYF	TRBJ2-3	few	TRBV5-1	-
TGCAGTGCTTACCCTAGGACAGATACGCAGTATTTT	CSAYPRTDTQYF	TRBJ2-3	-	TRBV20-1	-
TGCAGTGTCGGGCGGCAGAACACTGAAGCTTTCTTT	CSVGRQNTEAFF	TRBJ1-1	-	TRBV20-1	-
TGTGCCAGCAGTTTCCAGACAGGGCGAACTGAAGCTTTCTTT	CASSFQTGRTEAFF	TRBJ1-1	few	TRBV2	TRBD1
TGTGCCAGCGTCACGGGGCGGGGCGGTACTGAAGCTTTCTTT	CASVTGRGGTEAFF	TRBJ1-1	-	TRBV18	-
TGTGCCAGCAGCGTAGGGGACTCCAATGAGCAGTTCTTC	CASSVGDSNEQFF	TRBJ2-1	-	TRBV9	-